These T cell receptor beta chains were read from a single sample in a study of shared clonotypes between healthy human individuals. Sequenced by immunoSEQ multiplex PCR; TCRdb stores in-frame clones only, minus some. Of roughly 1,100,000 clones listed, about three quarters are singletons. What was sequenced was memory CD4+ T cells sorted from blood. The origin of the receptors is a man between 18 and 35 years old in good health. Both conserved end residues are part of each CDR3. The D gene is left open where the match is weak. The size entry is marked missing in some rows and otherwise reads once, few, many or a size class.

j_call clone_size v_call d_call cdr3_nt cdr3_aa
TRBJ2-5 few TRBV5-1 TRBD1 TGCGCCAGCAGCTTGGAGGGACAGGGGGCGGGAGAGACCCAGTACTTC CASSLEGQGAGETQYF
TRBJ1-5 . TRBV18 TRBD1 TGTGCCAGCTCACCAGGGACAGGCTATAGCAATCAGCCCCAGCATTTT CASSPGTGYSNQPQHF
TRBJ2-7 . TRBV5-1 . TGCGCCAGCAGCTTGTCTAGCGCCACCTACGAGCAGTACTTC CASSLSSATYEQYF
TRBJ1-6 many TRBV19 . TGTGCCAGTAGTATACAGTCTGGGAATTCACCCCTCCACTTT CASSIQSGNSPLHF
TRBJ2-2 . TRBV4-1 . TGCGCCAGCAGCCAAGAAATTAGCACAGGCGCGAACACCGGGGAGCTGTTTTTT CASSQEISTGANTGELFF
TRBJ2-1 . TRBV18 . TGTGCCAGCTCACCGGGTGTATCGTACAATGAGCAGTTCTTC CASSPGVSYNEQFF
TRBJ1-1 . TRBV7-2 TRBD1 TGTGCCAGCAGCTTGGGACAGGGGGCCTACACTGAAGCTTTCTTT CASSLGQGAYTEAFF
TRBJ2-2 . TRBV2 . TGTGCCAGCAGTGTAAGGGGCAGCGGCACCGGGGAGCTGTTTTTT CASSVRGSGTGELFF
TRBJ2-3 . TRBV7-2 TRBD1 TGTGCCAGCAGCCCCCGGACAGGTCCAGATACGCAGTATTTT CASSPRTGPDTQYF
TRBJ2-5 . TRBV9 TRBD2 TGTGCCAGCAGCGGCAGGACTAGCGGGAAACAGGAGACCCAGTACTTC CASSGRTSGKQETQYF
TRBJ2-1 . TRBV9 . TGTGCCAGCAGCGCTACCTCTAGCCACTACAATGAGCAGTTCTTC CASSATSSHYNEQFF
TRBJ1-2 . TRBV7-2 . TGTGCCAGCAGCCCATGGGGGGCAAGCTATGGCTACACCTTC CASSPWGASYGYTF
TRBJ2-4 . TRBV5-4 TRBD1 TGTGCCAGCAGCCCTGGACAGGGGGTTATACCCATTCAGTACTTC CASSPGQGVIPIQYF
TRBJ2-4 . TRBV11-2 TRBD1 TGTGCCAGCAGCCAGGCGGACAGGGGAACCCACTTC CASSQADRGTHF
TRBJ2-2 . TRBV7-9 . TGTGCCAGCAGCTTAGGGACCTCTCACACCGGGGAGCTGTTTTTT CASSLGTSHTGELFF
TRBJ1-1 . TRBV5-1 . TGCGCCAGCAGCCTCGGGACAGAAGCTTTCTTT CASSLGTEAFF
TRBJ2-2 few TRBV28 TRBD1 TGTGCCACCTTCCGACAGGGCGCGAGCACCGGGGAGCTGTTTTTT CATFRQGASTGELFF
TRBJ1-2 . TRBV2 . TGTGCCAGCACCGGGACATTTCTTAACTATGGCTACACCTTC CASTGTFLNYGYTF
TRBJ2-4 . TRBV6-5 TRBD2 TGTGCCAGCAGATGGACTAGCCAGGGCAAAAACATTCAGTACTTC CASRWTSQGKNIQYF
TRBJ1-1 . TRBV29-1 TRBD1 TGCAGCGTTGAAGCGGACAGGGTAGGGACTGAAGCTTTCTTT CSVEADRVGTEAFF
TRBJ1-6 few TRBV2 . TGTGCCAGCAGTCCAACCCAGGGAGGGAATTCACCCCTCCACTTT CASSPTQGGNSPLHF
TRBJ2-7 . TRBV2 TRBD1 TGTGCCAGCCTCCGGACAGGGGGCTCTGGCGAGCAGTACTTC CASLRTGGSGEQYF
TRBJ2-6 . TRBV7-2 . TGTGCCAGCAGCCCGACCGGGACCGCTGGAAGCTCTGGGGCCAACGTCCTGACTTTC CASSPTGTAGSSGANVLTF
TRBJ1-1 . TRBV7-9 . TGTGCCAGCAGCCCAGAGGGATGGAACACTGAAGCTTTCTTT CASSPEGWNTEAFF